One and the same sample provided the 8 T cell receptor beta chains below, sequenced in a study of T cells in localized non-small cell lung cancer. Measured with immunoSEQ multiplex PCR; TCRdb has only the in-frame clones, and not every one. The profile covers some 27,000 clones, with about 87% appearing a single time and approximately 3% taken by the ten largest. The specimen comprised peripheral blood, sampled before any cancer treatment. The source is a woman aged 18 to 55 with stage I lung adenocarcinoma.

The CDR3 sequence is CASSSRGLGGDTQYF. Written as DNA, the CDR3 is TGTGCCAGCAGCTCCCGGGGATTGGGAGGCGATACGCAGTATTTT. The V call is TRBV6-5, the J call TRBJ2-3, with D tentatively TRBD2 (6 bases). The CDR3 length is 15 residues. CDR1 and CDR2 from the germline V gene are MNHEY and SVGAGI. Trimming pared 6 bases from V and 6 bases from J, leaving 19 bases between.

The rearrangement uses TRBV10-3 and TRBJ1-1; maybe TRBD1 (6 bases). The CDR3 consists of 12 residues. Trimming removed 7 bases at V and 7 bases at J, with 13 bases between. Germline V gene lookup returns CDR1 ENHRY and CDR2 SYGVKD. CDR3 protein: CAITAGGGEAFF. The DNA of the CDR3 is TGTGCCATCACCGCGGGGGGCGGTGAAGCTTTCTTT.

The chain couples TRBV7-2 to TRBJ2-5, with unresolved D. The CDR3 contains 14 residues. From germline, CDR1 is SGHTA and CDR2 FQGNSA. V lost 0 bases and J lost 0, with 5 bases in between. The CDR3 DNA reads TGTGCCAGCAGCTTAGCGGGCAACCAAGAGACCCAGTACTTC. Its translation is CASSLAGNQETQYF.

The chain couples TRBV6-5 to TRBJ1-1; unclear D gene. Germline CDR1 MNHEY, CDR2 SVGAGI. The CDR3 consists of 14 residues. V lost 2 bases to trimming and J lost 0 bases, with 7 bases between them. The DNA for the CDR3 is TGTGCCAGCAGTTACGGGGTAATGAACACTGAAGCTTTCTTT. Translated: CASSYGVMNTEAFF.

This chain uses TRBV18 with TRBJ2-3, with 9 positions matching TRBD1. The CDR3 covers 17 residues. The germline V gene encodes CDR1 KGHSH and CDR2 LQKENI. V gave up 5 bases and J gave up 3 bases; unmatched junction bases: 12. The CDR3 nucleotides read TGTGCCAGCTCAGACACACTCCGGGACAGGGTTACAGATACGCAGTATTTT. This sequence encodes CASSDTLRDRVTDTQYF.

The rearrangement uses TRBV9 and TRBJ2-1; 8 nucleotides line up with TRBD2. The CDR3 runs to 15 residues. Germline CDR1 is SGDLS and CDR2 is YYNGEE. V was pared by 3 bases and J by 1 base, with 3 bases of the junction left unmatched. This CDR3 reads CASSDSGISYNEQFF. CDR3 coding DNA: TGTGCCAGCAGCGATAGCGGGATTTCCTACAATGAGCAGTTCTTC.

The V gene is TRBV5-6, the J gene TRBJ2-7, with 10 bases that match TRBD2. V gave up 3 bases and J gave up 2 bases; unmatched junction bases: 5. This CDR3 spans 15 amino acids. The germline CDR1 and CDR2 sequences are SGHDT and YYEEEE. This CDR3 is CASSSPSGSAYEQYF. CDR3 coding DNA: TGTGCCAGCAGCTCTCCTAGCGGGAGCGCCTACGAGCAGTACTTC.

The chain has TRBV6-6 and TRBJ2-3; no clear D gene. V shed 1 base and J shed 0 bases, with 8 bases lying between them. The germline V gene encodes CDR1 MNHNY and CDR2 SVGAGI (reference sequence). The CDR3 consists of 15 residues. CDR3 in DNA: TGTGCCAGCAGTTACTTTGGCCAGAGCACAGATACGCAGTATTTT. Encoded protein: CASSYFGQSTDTQYF.